The rows below give T cell receptor beta chains drawn from one sample of a study of regulatory T cells in long-lasting Graves disease. TCRdb redid the calling of the multiplex PCR reads with MiXCR, one entry per CDR3 protein. In the table there are 400,000 to 500,000 distinct CDR3 sequences, under 25% of which are singletons. Sequenced here: peripheral blood mononuclear cells (PBMCs), sampled when the disease was refractory, from a patient treated with antithyroid drugs. The receptors shown here come from a female donor with Graves disease. CDR3s include the opening cysteine and the closing phenylalanine or tryptophan. D genes are given only for firm matches. The listing skips clone size in some rows; elsewhere it reads once, few, many or a size class.

NA | many | TRBJ2-7 | TRBV6-5 | CASSSQGISYEQYF | TGTGCCAGCAGTTCTCAGGGGATCTCCTACGAGCAGTACTTC
NA | few | TRBJ1-1 | TRBV7-3 | CASSSQGEVQAFF | TGTGCCAGCAGCTCCCAAGGGGAGGTTCAAGCTTTCTTT
NA | many | TRBJ1-5 | TRBV3-1 | CASSQDSGVQPQHF | TGTGCCAGCAGCCAAGATTCGGGGGTTCAGCCCCAGCATTTT
TRBD1 | many | TRBJ2-7 | TRBV28 | CASSPPRPDPGDRGGEQYF | TGTGCCAGCAGCCCCCCGCGCCCGGACCCCGGGGACAGGGGGGGCGAGCAGTACTTC
NA | few | TRBJ2-2 | TRBV3-1 | CASSPTWDNNTGELFF | TGTGCCAGCTCACCAACGTGGGACAACAACACCGGGGAGCTGTTTTTT
TRBD1 | many | TRBJ2-7 | TRBV2 | CASSPTTGYKPYEQYF | TGTGCCAGCAGTCCCACGACAGGGTATAAGCCCTACGAGCAGTACTTC
NA | many | TRBJ1-1 | TRBV27 | CASSLTRTGDGGVNTEAFF | TGTGCCAGCAGTTTAACCCGGACGGGGGACGGGGGAGTGAACACTGAAGCTTTCTTT
TRBD2 | few | TRBJ2-7 | TRBV20-1 | CSAPIGGEPYEQYF | TGCAGTGCCCCCATCGGGGGGGAACCCTACGAGCAGTACTTC
NA | few | TRBJ1-2 | TRBV20-1 | CSASGAGILGWGYTF | TGCAGTGCTAGCGGGGCAGGGATACTCGGCTGGGGCTACACCTTC
TRBD2 | many | TRBJ2-7 | TRBV5-4 | CASSFELSGRAWGEQYF | TGTGCCAGCAGCTTCGAATTGAGCGGGAGGGCATGGGGAGAGCAGTACTTC
NA | few | TRBJ2-5 | TRBV13 | CASSLSPQTGQETQYF | TGCGCCAGCAGCTTGTCTCCGCAAACGGGCCAAGAGACCCAGTACTTC
NA | once | TRBJ2-7 | TRBV18 | CASSPSAGDFDEQYF | TGTGCCAGCTCACCCTCGGCCGGAGATTTCGACGAGCAGTACTTC
NA | NA | TRBJ2-2 | TRBV3-1 | CASSQNRNGELFF | TGTGCCAGCAGCCAAAATCGTAACGGGGAGCTGTTTTTT
NA | many | TRBJ1-6 | TRBV20-1 | CSASLGGANSPLHF | TGCAGTGCTAGTTTGGGTGGTGCCAATTCACCCCTCCACTTT
NA | NA | TRBJ1-2 | TRBV19 | CATSTAPQDGYTF | TGTGCCACCTCGACAGCGCCCCAGGATGGCTACACCTTC
TRBD2 | few | TRBJ2-2 | TRBV19 | CASSQSGSPPGELFF | TGTGCCAGTAGTCAGAGCGGGAGCCCCCCCGGGGAGCTGTTTTTT
NA | NA | TRBJ1-1 | TRBV30 | CACMGTPILFAFF | TGTGCCTGTATGGGGACCCCGATTCTTTTTGCTTTCTTT
TRBD2 | NA | TRBJ2-5 | TRBV20-1 | CSAGGRVETQYF | TGCAGTGCCGGCGGGAGAGTAGAGACCCAGTACTTC
NA | NA | TRBJ2-4 | TRBV7-8 | CASSLGLARAKNIQYF | TGTGCCAGCAGCTTAGGACTCGCTCGAGCCAAAAACATTCAGTACTTC
TRBD1 | NA | TRBJ2-5 | TRBV2 | CASRWDRGSEETQYF | TGTGCCAGCAGGTGGGACAGGGGTTCCGAAGAGACCCAGTACTTC
NA | NA | TRBJ2-4 | TRBV20-1 | CSARLTPGPQNIQYF | TGCAGTGCTAGACTGACCCCGGGACCACAAAACATTCAGTACTTC
NA | many | TRBJ1-5 | TRBV6-5 | CASSSDGYSNQPQHF | TGTGCCAGCAGTTCCGACGGATATAGCAATCAGCCCCAGCATTTT
NA | NA | TRBJ2-2 | TRBV7-3 | CASRSGGELFF | TGTGCCAGCAGGTCAGGTGGGGAGCTGTTTTTT
TRBD2 | NA | TRBJ2-3 | TRBV27 | CASSLSVGGPNTQYF | TGTGCCAGCAGTTTATCAGTGGGAGGGCCTAATACGCAGTATTTT
NA | many | TRBJ2-7 | TRBV6-1 | CASSHNTFTYEQYF | TGTGCCAGCAGTCACAACACGTTCACCTACGAGCAGTACTTC
TRBD1 | NA | TRBJ1-4 | TRBV28 | CASSFRQGWNEKLFF | TGTGCCAGCAGTTTCCGACAGGGATGGAATGAAAAACTGTTTTTT
NA | NA | TRBJ2-6 | TRBV5-1 | CASSLDRGPGANVLTF | TGCGCCAGCAGCTTGGATCGGGGGCCTGGGGCCAACGTCCTGACTTTC
TRBD2 | NA | TRBJ2-1 | TRBV28 | CATKRFGGSAYNEQFF | TGTGCCACTAAGCGGTTTGGCGGGAGCGCCTACAATGAGCAGTTCTTC
NA | many | TRBJ1-4 | TRBV6-1 | CASSGKHSNEKLFF | TGTGCCAGCAGTGGTAAACACAGTAATGAAAAACTGTTTTTT
TRBD1 | many | TRBJ1-1 | TRBV20-1 | CSAKTGGVTEAFF | TGCAGTGCCAAGACAGGGGGCGTCACTGAAGCTTTCTTT
NA | NA | TRBJ2-6 | TRBV9 | CASTFGTSDSGANVLTF | TGTGCCAGCACCTTTGGGACAAGCGACTCTGGGGCCAACGTCCTGACTTTC
TRBD1 | once | TRBJ2-2 | TRBV27 | CASRSGQGATGELFF | TGTGCCAGCAGGTCGGGACAGGGGGCAACCGGGGAGCTGTTTTTT
TRBD2 | few | TRBJ2-1 | TRBV6-1 | CASTAQIGGRARPPRYNEQFF | TGTGCCAGCACCGCGCAGATCGGCGGGAGGGCCAGGCCCCCTCGGTACAATGAGCAGTTCTTC
TRBD1 | NA | TRBJ1-2 | TRBV6-5 | CASSSQGAYGYTF | TGTGCCAGCAGTTCCCAGGGGGCGTATGGCTACACCTTC
TRBD1 | NA | TRBJ2-3 | TRBV25-1 | CASSALVDRGGDTQYF | TGTGCCAGCAGTGCCCTTGTTGACAGGGGAGGAGATACGCAGTATTTT
TRBD2 | few | TRBJ2-7 | TRBV27 | CASSPGTSREEQYF | TGTGCCAGCAGCCCCGGGACTAGTCGGGAGGAGCAGTACTTC
NA | many | TRBJ1-2 | TRBV7-9 | CASSLGGGQGYGYTF | TGTGCCAGCAGCTTAGGAGGAGGGCAAGGCTATGGCTACACCTTC
NA | many | TRBJ2-7 | TRBV12-3/TRBV12-4 | CASSDGSYEQYF | TGTGCCAGCAGTGACGGGAGCTACGAGCAGTACTTC
TRBD1 | NA | TRBJ1-2 | TRBV30 | CAWSVTPTGGSNYYGYTF | TGTGCCTGGAGTGTAACCCCAACAGGGGGCTCTAACTACTATGGCTACACCTTC
NA | NA | TRBJ2-3 | TRBV27 | CASSLSFDLASTDTQYF | TGTGCCAGCAGTTTATCGTTTGACTTAGCGAGCACAGATACGCAGTATTTT
NA | NA | TRBJ2-2 | TRBV2 | CASSEELHTGELFF | TGTGCCAGCAGTGAAGAACTACACACCGGGGAGCTGTTTTTT